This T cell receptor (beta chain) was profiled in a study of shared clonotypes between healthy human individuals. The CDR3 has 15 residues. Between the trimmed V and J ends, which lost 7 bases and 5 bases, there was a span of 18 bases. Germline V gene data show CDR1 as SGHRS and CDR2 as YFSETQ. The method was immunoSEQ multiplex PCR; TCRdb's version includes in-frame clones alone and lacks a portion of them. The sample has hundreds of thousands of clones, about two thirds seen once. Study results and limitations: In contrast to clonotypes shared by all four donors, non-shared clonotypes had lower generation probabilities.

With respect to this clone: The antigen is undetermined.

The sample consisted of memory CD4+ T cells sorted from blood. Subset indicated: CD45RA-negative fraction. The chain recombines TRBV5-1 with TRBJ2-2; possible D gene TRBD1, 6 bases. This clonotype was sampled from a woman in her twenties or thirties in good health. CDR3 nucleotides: TGCGCCAGCGACCTTGGCAGGGGAAAAACCGGGGAGCTGTTTTTT. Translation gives CASDLGRGKTGELFF.